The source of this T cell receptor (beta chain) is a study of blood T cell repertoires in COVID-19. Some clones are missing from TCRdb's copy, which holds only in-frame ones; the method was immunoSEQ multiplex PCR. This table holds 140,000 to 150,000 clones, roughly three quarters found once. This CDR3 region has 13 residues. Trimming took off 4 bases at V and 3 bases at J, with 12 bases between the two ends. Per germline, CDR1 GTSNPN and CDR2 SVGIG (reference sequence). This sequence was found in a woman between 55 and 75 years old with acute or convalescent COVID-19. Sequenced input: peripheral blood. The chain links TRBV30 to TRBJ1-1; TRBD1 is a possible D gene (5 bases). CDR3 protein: CAWKRRGDTEAFF. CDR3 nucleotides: TGTGCCTGGAAAAGGAGGGGAGACACTGAAGCTTTCTTT.